The clone carrying this TCR beta chain was recorded once. Its cognate antigen is unknown. This PCR relied on a set of 60 Vbeta primers and 13 Jbeta primers. Repertoires were generated with immunoSEQ multiplex PCR, while TCRdb's copy carries only in-frame clones and drops some. The sample lists fewer than 200,000 clones, approximately 80% occurring once. Trimming pared 7 bases from V and 2 bases from J, leaving 13 bases between. This CDR3 region has 14 residues. Per the germline V gene, CDR1 is SGDLS and CDR2 is YYNGEE. This sample was taken from a study of cytomegalovirus exposure and HLA in healthy donors. For the study at large: A preliminary data release comprised around 90 million unique TCRs obtained from HLA-typed donors. Findings of the study overall: Prior analysis indicated that the majority of TCR beta V segments exhibited productivity approximately 87% or approximately 30% of the time. Presence/absence analyses treated sequencing depth as roughly uniform across donors.

The genes are TRBV9 and TRBJ1-5; D not resolved. The TCR originated in a woman aged 18-29 years in good health and CMV-seronegative. The source material was PBMCs. The DNA for the CDR3 is TGTGCCAGCCCAGGTGCGCTCCGCAATCAGCCCCAGCATTTT. Translated, it gives CASPGALRNQPQHF.